One sample yielded the 28 T cell receptor beta chains listed below, sequenced in a study of Graves' ophthalmopathy and Graves' hyperthyroidism (dated by TCRdb to between 2018 and 2020). Sequencing was performed on an Illumina HiSeq 2000. TCR beta CDR3 regions were amplified from RNA transcripts for repertoire sequencing. A first-round RT-PCR used HTBI primers with the Qiagen OneStep RT-PCR kit, followed by a second-round multiplex PCR, size selection and purification. Through fastp at Q25 and MiXCR, TCRdb rebuilt clones from the public reads, retaining in-frame beta chains. Rows matching on CDR3 protein sequence are summarized as one entry with the most common DNA and genes. Recorded for this sample are 500,000 to 800,000 distinct CDR3 sequences; just over 40% of them occurred a single time. The ten largest clones represent more than 2.5% of the sample. The sequenced sample consisted of peripheral blood. These receptors were collected from an adult man with Graves' ophthalmopathy.

This clonotype was seen a single time. V and J are TRBV27 and TRBJ1-1; D gene unclear. Trimming cost V 3 bases and J 3 bases, with 8 bases left between them. This CDR3 region has 13 residues. Looked up from germline, CDR1 is MNHEY and CDR2 is SMNVEV (reference sequence). The CDR3 loop is CASSFTPYTEAFF. The CDR3 DNA reads as TGTGCCAGCAGTTTTACACCTTACACTGAAGCTTTCTTT.

This clonotype came up many times. The rearrangement uses TRBV29-1 and TRBJ2-7, with 10 bases matching TRBD2. CDR3 size: 13 residues. CDR1 and CDR2 (germline): SQVTM, ANQGSEA. The CDR3 region has the DNA TGCACCGCAACGAGCGGGAGGGGGGGCGAGCAGTACTTC. Translation: CTATSGRGGEQYF.

This clonotype was found many times. This chain connects TRBV7-9 to TRBJ1-3, with D unresolved. Germline V gene data show CDR1 as SEHNR and CDR2 as FQNEAQ (reference sequence). Between the trimmed V and J ends, which lost 1 base and 0 bases, there was a span of 10 bases. The CDR3 spans 16 residues. This CDR3 reads CASSLGAASSGNTIYF. The CDR3 region has the DNA TGTGCCAGCAGCTTAGGGGCAGCCAGCTCTGGAAACACCATATATTTT.

The chain couples TRBV28 to TRBJ2-2; 10 bases align to TRBD1. This CDR3 has 16 amino acids. From germline, CDR1 is MDHEN and CDR2 SYDVKM. Losses at the gene ends were 6 bases for V and 7 bases for J; bases not matched to a gene: 11. The CDR3 nucleotides read TGTGCCAGCAGCCGACTCCGGGACAGGGGTTACGGGGAGCTGTTTTTT. This sequence encodes CASSRLRDRGYGELFF.

At least ten counts were recorded for this clonotype. The rearrangement uses TRBV10-3 and TRBJ1-2; 7 bases line up with TRBD1. The germline CDR1 and CDR2 sequences are ENHRY and SYGVKD. The CDR3 has 14 amino acids. V was clipped by 7 bases and J by 4 bases; unmatched bases: 9. CDR3: CAIIERQGGYGYTF. In DNA form, the CDR3 reads TGTGCCATCATAGAGAGACAGGGCGGCTATGGCTACACCTTC.

In the case of this clonotype: The junction departs from germline at one end; a sequencing error may be responsible. J is TRBJ1-4 and V is TRBV7-1; TRBD1 matches 9 bases. TRBV7-1 is reported as an ORF; its role is uncertain. The CDR3 is 16 residues long. The CDR3 is CATSSPWTGVEEKLFF. CDR3 DNA sequence: TGTGCCACCAGCTCACCATGGACAGGGGTAGAGGAAAAACTGTTTTTT.

The chain combines TRBV25-1 with TRBJ1-2; 12 positions agree with TRBD1. This CDR3 region has 16 residues. Germline V lookup: CDR1 MGHDK, CDR2 SYGVNS. The V gene end was trimmed by 4 bases and the J gene end by 4 bases; junction bases not matched to a gene: 7. The CDR3 loop reads CASSVAGTGGGYGYTF. In DNA form, the CDR3 reads TGTGCCAGCAGTGTAGCCGGGACAGGGGGCGGCTATGGCTACACCTTC.

The V call is TRBV2, the J call TRBJ1-5, with D uncertain. The better agreement between TRBJ2-3 and the DNA end casts doubt on the J call. Germline V gene data show CDR1 as SNHLY and CDR2 as FYNNEI. The CDR3 consists of 14 residues. CDR3 in amino acids: CASSVDNSNQPQYF. The CDR3 nucleotides are TGTGCCAGCAGTGTAGACAATAGCAATCAGCCCCAGTATTTT.

This clonotype was observed a few times. Written as DNA, the CDR3 is TGTGCCAGCAGTCCGACGCCACTTCAACAGGGGGCAGGGGGCTACACCTTC. Its protein product is CASSPTPLQQGAGGYTF. This rearrangement joins TRBV6-5 to TRBJ1-2, with TRBD1 matching 9 bases. J gave up 8 bases and V 5 bases, and 18 bases lay outside the gene matches. CDR1 and CDR2 from the germline V gene are MNHEY and SVGAGI. The CDR3 length is 17 residues.

This clonotype has more than one count but fewer than ten. The rearrangement links TRBV10-3 to TRBJ2-2, with D perhaps assigned TRBD1 or TRBD2 (5 bases each). V was pared by 8 bases and J by 0 bases, with 22 bases between. The CDR3 extends over 18 amino acids. CDR1 is ENHRY, CDR2 SYGVKD, per germline. DNA for the CDR3: TGTGCCATCCTAAGGGGCGGTGTCCCGACTACGAACACCGGGGAGCTGTTTTTT. It is translated as CAILRGGVPTTNTGELFF.

The chain recombines TRBV12-3 or TRBV12-4 with TRBJ2-2, with D perhaps assigned TRBD1 or TRBD2 (5 bases each). V was pared by 5 bases and J by 4 bases, with 20 bases between. CDR3 length equals 17 residues. The CDR3 DNA reads TGTGCCAGCAGTCCCGCGCCGGGACGGATGGTCACCGGGGAGCTGTTTTTT. Its protein is CASSPAPGRMVTGELFF.

This clonotype was found many times. J is TRBJ1-1 and V is TRBV12-5; tentative D call: TRBD1 (6 bases). CDR3 length equals 12 residues. The germline gives CDR1 LGHNT, CDR2 FRNRAP. V was trimmed by 11 bases and J by 6 bases, leaving 16 bases between them. In DNA, the CDR3 is TGTGCTTCCTCAGGGGTGGACTCTGAAGCTTTCTTT. Its translation: CASSGVDSEAFF.

The chain joins TRBV24-1 to TRBJ1-5; D possibly corresponds to TRBD1 (5 bases). Per germline, CDR1 KGHDR and CDR2 SFDVKD. Between the trimmed V and J ends, which lost 7 bases and 3 bases, there was a span of 15 bases. The CDR3 totals 15 residues. CDR3 protein: CATSSQGLTNQPQHF. For the CDR3, the DNA is TGTGCCACCAGCAGCCAGGGACTAACCAATCAGCCCCAGCATTTT.

The rearrangement links TRBV29-1 to TRBJ2-6; D not certain. CDR3 length: 17 amino acids. Germline V gene data show CDR1 as SQVTM and CDR2 as ANQGSEA. Trimming took 1 base from V and 3 from J, leaving 16 bases between them. The CDR3 loop is CSVEGGFPNYGANVLTF. The CDR3 DNA reads as TGCAGCGTTGAAGGCGGCTTCCCCAACTATGGGGCCAACGTCCTGACTTTC.

A word on this clonotype: One end of the junction fails to match germline, which may point to a read error. The chain has TRBV7-8 and TRBJ1-1; perhaps TRBD1 as D (6 bases). The CDR3 sequence is 14 residues long. Germline CDR1 SGHVS, CDR2 FQNEAQ. The CDR3 region is CASKRQDTNTEAFF. The CDR3 nucleotides are TGTGCCAGCAAAAGACAGGATACGAACACTGAAGCTTTCTTC.

This clonotype was observed at least ten times. The chain is built from TRBV5-1 and TRBJ2-7; the D gene could be TRBD1 or TRBD2 (5 bases each). The CDR3 loop spans 14 amino acids. Germline lookup yields CDR1 SGHRS and CDR2 YFSETQ. V gave up 4 bases and J gave up 7 bases, with 18 bases separating them. CDR3 residues: CASSTGRPEGEQYF. The CDR3 region has the DNA TGCGCCAGCAGCACGGGACGGCCCGAGGGGGAGCAGTACTTC.

This chain uses TRBV5-8 with TRBJ1-4; the match to TRBD1 covers 12 bases. In germline, CDR1 is SGHTS, CDR2 YDEGEE. V shed 4 bases, J shed 7 bases, and the junction held 8 bases outside the gene matches. The CDR3 has 16 residues. The CDR3 DNA is TGTGCCAGCAGCCTCGGGACAGGGGGCGCGGGTGAAAAACTGTTTTTT. This gives the protein CASSLGTGGAGEKLFF.

The sample holds many counts of this clonotype. The chain uses TRBV5-1 and TRBJ1-4; D is undetermined. The CDR3 sequence is 11 residues long. V lost 4 bases to trimming and J lost 5 bases, with 3 bases between them. The germline CDR1 and CDR2 sequences are SGHRS and YFSETQ. CDR3 protein: CASSENEKLFF. DNA for the CDR3: TGCGCCAGCAGCGAGAATGAAAAACTGTTTTTT.

This clonotype was observed once. One base away lies a much larger clone, so this may be a sequencing read error. The CDR3 loop reads CASSERSGSLHEQYF. The CDR3 DNA reads as TGTGCCAGCAGTGAACGTAGCGGGAGTTTACACGAGCAGTACTTC. The chain has TRBV2 and TRBJ2-7, with 9 bases that match TRBD2. Germline V lookup: CDR1 SNHLY, CDR2 FYNNEI. Trimming removed 2 bases from V and 5 bases from J; junction bases left unmatched: 7. CDR3 length equals 15 residues.

This clonotype was counted only a few times. The chain has TRBV10-3 and TRBJ2-7, with 13 positions matching TRBD2. V shed 10 bases, J shed 4 bases, and the junction held 10 bases outside the gene matches. CDR1 and CDR2 (germline): ENHRY, SYGVKD. The CDR3 has 15 residues. CDR3 DNA sequence: TGTGCCAGCAGCACTAGCGGGAGGGACCTTTACGAGCAGTACTTC. Its translation is CASSTSGRDLYEQYF.

Details on this clonotype: A much larger clone differs by one base, so this may be a read error. This is likely a read error, given that the CDR3 carries no conserved phenylalanine or tryptophan at its end. V usage is TRBV6-5 and J usage is TRBJ2-5; no firm D call. Trimming left V 5 bases short and J 4 bases short, with 14 bases between. Germline assignment: CDR1 MNHEY and CDR2 SVGAGI. The CDR3 totals 14 residues. CDR3: CASSGIHSRETQYL. The CDR3 nucleotides read TGTGCCAGCAGTGGGATACATTCGCGAGAGACCCAGTACCTC.

There are many counts of this clonotype. The J gene is TRBJ2-7, the V gene TRBV2; D remains unclear. Germline assignment: CDR1 SNHLY and CDR2 FYNNEI. Trimming stripped 4 bases from V and 3 bases from J, with 7 bases between. This CDR3 spans 12 amino acids. DNA of the CDR3: TGTGCCAGCAGTGTGAGGCTCTACGAGCAGTACTTC. Its translation is CASSVRLYEQYF.

This chain uses TRBV3-1 with TRBJ2-5, with D tentatively TRBD1 or TRBD2 (6 bases each). The CDR3 covers 15 residues. The V and J ends lost 4 bases and 6 bases respectively, with 18 bases between them. Germline V gives CDR1 LGHDT, CDR2 YNNKEL (reference sequence). CDR3 DNA sequence: TGTGCCAGCAGCCGAGATAGCGGCAGGGGACAGACCCAGTACTTC. It encodes CASSRDSGRGQTQYF.

This clonotype was observed many times. The J gene is TRBJ1-4, the V gene TRBV10-3, with D possibly matching TRBD1 (5 bases). Trimming removed 6 bases from V and 8 bases from J, with 16 bases in between. This CDR3 spans 14 amino acids. Germline V gives CDR1 ENHRY, CDR2 SYGVKD. The CDR3 region is CAIRSGLGHEKLFF. The CDR3, as DNA: TGTGCCATCAGGTCGGGGCTGGGGCACGAAAAACTGTTTTTT.

The chain has TRBV7-9 and TRBJ2-7; D possibly uses TRBD1 or TRBD2 (5 bases each). CDR1 and CDR2 (germline): SEHNR, FQNEAQ (reference sequence). Trimming took off 5 bases at V and 2 bases at J, with 16 bases between the two ends. The CDR3 has 15 amino acids. The CDR3 DNA is TGTGCCAGCAGCGTGAGGGGTACGGAAGCCTACGAGCAGTACTTC. Its translation: CASSVRGTEAYEQYF.

This chain links TRBV9 with TRBJ1-6; D remains unclear. From germline, CDR1 is SGDLS and CDR2 YYNGEE. This CDR3 is 11 amino acids long. With 7 bases removed from V and 10 bases from J, the gap between germline ends came to 9 bases. For the CDR3, the DNA is TGTGCCAGCTTGCGGGTCTCACCCCTCCACTTT. Translation: CASLRVSPLHF. The variable domain in full, completed from reference TRBV9 and TRBJ1-6, reads DSGVTQTPKHLITATGQRVTLRCSPRSGDLSVYWYQQSLDQGLQFLIQYYNGEERAKGNILERFSAQQFPDLHSELNLSSLELGDSALYFCASLRVSPLHFGNGTRLTVT.

This clonotype has a single count. A read error is possible here, since a much larger clone lies one base away. Here the CDR3 omits its conserved ending phenylalanine or tryptophan, so a read error is the likely source. This chain connects TRBV11-2 to TRBJ1-1; D not certain. The V gene lost 3 bases and the J gene lost 6 bases, with 11 bases spanning the gap. The CDR3 contains 13 residues. CDR1 and CDR2 (germline): SGHAT, FQNNGV. CDR3 sequence: CASSLYRGSEAFS. The CDR3 nucleotides are TGTGCCAGCAGCTTGTACAGAGGCTCTGAAGCTTTCTCT.

This clonotype was observed at least ten times. The chain combines TRBV2 with TRBJ1-1; no reliable D call. V was pared by 8 bases and J by 1 base, with 14 bases between. Germline V gene data show CDR1 as SNHLY and CDR2 as FYNNEI. The CDR3 length is 14 residues. CDR3 nucleotide sequence: TGTGCCAGCGGGGATAACTGGGGGAACACTGAAGCTTTCTTT. This gives the protein CASGDNWGNTEAFF.